These T cell receptor beta chains were read from a single sample in a study of blood T cell repertoires in COVID-19. Some clones are missing from TCRdb's copy, which holds only in-frame ones; the method was immunoSEQ multiplex PCR. The sample has about 150,000 clones; over 70% are singletons. The sequencing sample was made of peripheral blood. All receptors derive from a man older than 75 with acute or convalescent COVID-19. The CDR3 runs from the conserved cysteine through the conserved F or W. Fields, in order: V gene, D gene, J gene, CDR3 DNA, CDR3 protein. A D gene is named only where the DNA matches it firmly.

TRBV28	NA	TRBJ1-2	TGTGCCAGCAGCGCCCTACAACAGGGACGAGGCTACACCTTC	CASSALQQGRGYTF
TRBV5-4	NA	TRBJ1-2	TGTGCCAGCAGCTTGGCCGGGATCACGGATGGCTACACCTTC	CASSLAGITDGYTF
TRBV9	NA	TRBJ2-1	TGTGCCAGCAGCGTAGGTGTTGGCGAGCAGTTCTTC	CASSVGVGEQFF
TRBV5-4	NA	TRBJ1-2	TGTGCCAGCAGCTCACCTACAGGGCTCTATGGCTACACCTTC	CASSSPTGLYGYTF
TRBV6-1	NA	TRBJ2-1	TGTGCCAGCAGTGAAGTAGAAGCGGGCAATGAGCAGTTCTTC	CASSEVEAGNEQFF
TRBV5-8	TRBD1	TRBJ1-3	TGTGCCAGCAGAAGTCCGGGACAGCCGTTCAATGCTGGAAACACCATATATTTT	CASRSPGQPFNAGNTIYF
TRBV4-1	NA	TRBJ1-6	TGCGCCAGCAGCCAGTCCGCCGGGACTGTAATATCACCCCTCCACTTT	CASSQSAGTVISPLHF
TRBV28	TRBD2	TRBJ2-2	TGTGCCAGCAGCCGACTAGCTGTTAACACCGGGGAGCTGTTTTTT	CASSRLAVNTGELFF
TRBV4-1	NA	TRBJ2-2	TGCGCCAGCAGGGACCAGGGGTACACCGGGGAGCTGTTTTTT	CASRDQGYTGELFF
TRBV9	NA	TRBJ2-1	TGTGCCAGCAGCGTAGGTCCAAACAATGAGCAGTTCTTC	CASSVGPNNEQFF